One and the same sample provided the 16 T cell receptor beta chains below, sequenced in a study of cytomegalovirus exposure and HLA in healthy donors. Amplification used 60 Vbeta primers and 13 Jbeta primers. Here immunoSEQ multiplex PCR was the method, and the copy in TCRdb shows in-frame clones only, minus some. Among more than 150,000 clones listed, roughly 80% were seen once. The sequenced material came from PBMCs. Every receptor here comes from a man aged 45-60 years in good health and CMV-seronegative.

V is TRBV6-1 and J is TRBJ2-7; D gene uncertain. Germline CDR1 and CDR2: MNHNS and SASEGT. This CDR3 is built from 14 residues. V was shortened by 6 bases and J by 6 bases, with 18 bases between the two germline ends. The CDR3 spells CASRRRQDSTEQYF. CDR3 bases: TGTGCCAGCAGACGCCGTCAGGATTCTACCGAGCAGTACTTC.

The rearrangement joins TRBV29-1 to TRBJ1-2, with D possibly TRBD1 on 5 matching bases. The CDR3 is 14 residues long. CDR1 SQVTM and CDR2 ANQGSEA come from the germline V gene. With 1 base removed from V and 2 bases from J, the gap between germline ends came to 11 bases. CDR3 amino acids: CSVEARGSNYGYTF. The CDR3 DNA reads TGCAGCGTTGAAGCAAGGGGATCGAACTATGGCTACACCTTC.

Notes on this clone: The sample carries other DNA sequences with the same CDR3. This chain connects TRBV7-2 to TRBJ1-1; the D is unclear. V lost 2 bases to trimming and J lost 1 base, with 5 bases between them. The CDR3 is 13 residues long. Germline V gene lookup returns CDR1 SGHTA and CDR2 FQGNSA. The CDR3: CASSLRGNTEAFF. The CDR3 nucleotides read TGTGCCAGCAGCTTACGAGGGAACACTGAAGCTTTCTTT.

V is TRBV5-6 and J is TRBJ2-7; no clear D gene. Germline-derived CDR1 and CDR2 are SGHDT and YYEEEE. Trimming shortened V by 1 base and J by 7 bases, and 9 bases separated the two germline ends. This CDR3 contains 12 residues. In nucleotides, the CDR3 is TGTGCCAGCAGCTTGTGGTCCGGGGAGCAGTACTTC. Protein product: CASSLWSGEQYF.

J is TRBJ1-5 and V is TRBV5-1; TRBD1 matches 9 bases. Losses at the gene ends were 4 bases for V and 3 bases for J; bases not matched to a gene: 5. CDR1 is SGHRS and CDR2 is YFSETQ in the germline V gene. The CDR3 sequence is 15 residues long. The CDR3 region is CASSTTGGDNQPQHF. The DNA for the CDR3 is TGCGCCAGCAGCACTACAGGGGGCGACAATCAGCCCCAGCATTTT.

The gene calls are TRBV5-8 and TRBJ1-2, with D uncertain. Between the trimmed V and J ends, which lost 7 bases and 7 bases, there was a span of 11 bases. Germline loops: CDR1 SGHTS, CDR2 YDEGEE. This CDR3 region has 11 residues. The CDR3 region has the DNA TGTGCCAGCCGTAATAACGGTGGCTACACCTTC. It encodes CASRNNGGYTF.

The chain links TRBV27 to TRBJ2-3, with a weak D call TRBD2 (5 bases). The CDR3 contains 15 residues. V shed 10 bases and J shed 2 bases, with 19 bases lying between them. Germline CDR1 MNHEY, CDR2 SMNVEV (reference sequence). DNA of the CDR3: TGTGCCACTGCCACATCTGGGAGATTCACAGATACGCAGTATTTT. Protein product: CATATSGRFTDTQYF.

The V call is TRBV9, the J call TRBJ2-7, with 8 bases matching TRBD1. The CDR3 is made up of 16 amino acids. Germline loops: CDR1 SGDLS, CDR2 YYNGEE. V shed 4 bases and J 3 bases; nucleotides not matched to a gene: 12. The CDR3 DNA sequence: TGTGCCAGCAGCCCGGGGACAGGCCTCTACCTCTACGAGCAGTACTTC. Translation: CASSPGTGLYLYEQYF.

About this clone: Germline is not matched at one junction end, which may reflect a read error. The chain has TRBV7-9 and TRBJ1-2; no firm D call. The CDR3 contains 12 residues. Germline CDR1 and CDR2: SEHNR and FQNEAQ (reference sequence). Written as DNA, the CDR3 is TGTTCCAGCAGCCTATCCCACCAAGGCTACACCTTC. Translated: CSSSLSHQGYTF.

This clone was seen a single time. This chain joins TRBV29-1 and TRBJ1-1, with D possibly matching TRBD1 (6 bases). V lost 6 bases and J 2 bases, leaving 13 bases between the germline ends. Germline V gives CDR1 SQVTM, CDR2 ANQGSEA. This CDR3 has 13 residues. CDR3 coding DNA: TGCAGCGTCTCTGGACAGATTAACACTGAAGCTTTCTTT. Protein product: CSVSGQINTEAFF. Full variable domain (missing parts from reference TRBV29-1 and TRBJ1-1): SAVISQKPSRDICQRGTSLTIQCQVDSQVTMMFWYRQQPGQSLTLIATANQGSEATYESGFVIDKFPISRPNLTFSTLTVSNMSPEDSSIYLCSVSGQINTEAFFGQGTRLTVV.

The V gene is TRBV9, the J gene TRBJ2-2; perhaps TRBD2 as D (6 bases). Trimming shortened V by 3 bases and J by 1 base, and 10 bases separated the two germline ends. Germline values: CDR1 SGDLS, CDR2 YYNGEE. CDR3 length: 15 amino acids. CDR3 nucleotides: TGTGCCAGCAGCGGCGGGACCCAGAACACCGGGGAGCTGTTTTTT. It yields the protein CASSGGTQNTGELFF.

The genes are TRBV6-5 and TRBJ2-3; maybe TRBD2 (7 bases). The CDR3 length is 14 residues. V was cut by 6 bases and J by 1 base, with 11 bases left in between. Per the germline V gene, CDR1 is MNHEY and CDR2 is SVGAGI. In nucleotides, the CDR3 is TGTGCCAGCAGAGGGAGGGGGGGCACAGATACGCAGTATTTT. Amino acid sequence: CASRGRGGTDTQYF.

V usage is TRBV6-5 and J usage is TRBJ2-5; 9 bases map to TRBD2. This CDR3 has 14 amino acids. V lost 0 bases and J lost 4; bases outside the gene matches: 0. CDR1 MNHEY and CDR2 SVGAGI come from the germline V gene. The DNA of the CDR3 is TGTGCCAGCAGTTACTCTAGCGGGGGAGAGACCCAGTACTTC. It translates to CASSYSSGGETQYF.

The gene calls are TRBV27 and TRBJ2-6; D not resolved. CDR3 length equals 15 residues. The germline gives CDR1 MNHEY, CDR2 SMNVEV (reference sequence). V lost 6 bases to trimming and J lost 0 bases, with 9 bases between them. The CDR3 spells CASSPFSSGANVLTF. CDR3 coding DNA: TGTGCCAGCAGCCCCTTCAGCTCTGGGGCCAACGTCCTGACTTTC.

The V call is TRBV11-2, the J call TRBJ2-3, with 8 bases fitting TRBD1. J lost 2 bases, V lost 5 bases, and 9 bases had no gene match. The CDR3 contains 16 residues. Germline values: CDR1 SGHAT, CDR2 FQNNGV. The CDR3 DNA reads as TGTGCCAGCAGCCCCTATAGGGGACAGGTCACAGATACGCAGTATTTT. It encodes CASSPYRGQVTDTQYF.

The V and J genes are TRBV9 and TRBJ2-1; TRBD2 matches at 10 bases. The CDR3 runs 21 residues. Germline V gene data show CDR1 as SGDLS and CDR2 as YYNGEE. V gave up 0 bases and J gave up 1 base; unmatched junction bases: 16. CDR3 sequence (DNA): TGTGCCAGCAGCGTAGCCCGCGGGGCTAGCGGGAGCTCAAGGTCCTACAATGAGCAGTTCTTC. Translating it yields CASSVARGASGSSRSYNEQFF.